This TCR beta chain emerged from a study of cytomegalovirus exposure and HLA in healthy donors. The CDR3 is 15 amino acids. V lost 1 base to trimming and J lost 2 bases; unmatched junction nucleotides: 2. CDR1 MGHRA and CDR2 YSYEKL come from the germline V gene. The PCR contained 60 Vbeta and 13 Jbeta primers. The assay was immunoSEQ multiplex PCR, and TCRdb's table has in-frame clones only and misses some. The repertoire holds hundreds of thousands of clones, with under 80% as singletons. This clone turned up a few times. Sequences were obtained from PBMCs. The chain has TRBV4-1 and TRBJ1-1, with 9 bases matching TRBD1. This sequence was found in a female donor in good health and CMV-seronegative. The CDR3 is CASSQVQGANTEAFF. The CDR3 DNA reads TGCGCCAGCAGCCAAGTACAGGGGGCTAACACTGAAGCTTTCTTT.